These T cell receptor beta chains were read from a single sample in a study of T cells in Graves' hyperthyroidism and ophthalmopathy. In TCRdb, the multiplex PCR reads were re-called with MiXCR into one record per CDR3 protein. The sample lists fewer than 650,000 distinct CDR3 sequences, roughly 45% occurring once. Input material: peripheral blood or thyroid tissue (not recorded which). All receptors come from an adult woman with Graves' disease, either hyperthyroidism or ophthalmopathy (not recorded which). Each CDR3 is given without its conserved first and last residue. Rows may omit the clone size; those that give it use once, few, many or a size class.

size: -
V: TRBV20-1
CDR3: SAWNGGPNEKLF

size: many
V: TRBV20-1
CDR3: SARRGSGDQPQH

size: many
V: TRBV5-1
CDR3: ASSLGGVNEEKLF

size: few
V: TRBV10-3
CDR3: AISPTEGRGRMSEQY

size: many
V: TRBV20-1
CDR3: SARQRVAEAF

size: -
V: TRBV20-1
CDR3: SAPTRALGSPLH

size: -
V: TRBV10-3
CDR3: AHSQGGENTEAF

size: many
V: TRBV7-2
CDR3: ASSLAPSGRYEQY

size: few
V: TRBV29-1
CDR3: SVGSGRGYNEQF

size: -
V: TRBV7-8
CDR3: ASSQTRTGELF

size: -
V: TRBV9
CDR3: ASSGGDRERTEAF

size: -
V: TRBV11-2
CDR3: ASSPRTAANTEAF

size: many
V: TRBV2
CDR3: ASSVGSFGEQY

size: many
V: TRBV7-3
CDR3: ASSPRASAPGAQY

size: -
V: TRBV19
CDR3: ASSDGRGYEQY

size: few
V: TRBV7-8
CDR3: ASSLGGEANYGYT

size: many
V: TRBV6-1
CDR3: ASSTRDRGMETQY

size: many
V: TRBV10-3
CDR3: AISESGPIQETQY

size: -
V: TRBV4-1
CDR3: ASSQRTGDFYEQY

size: -
V: TRBV12-3/TRBV12-4
CDR3: ASSIRDTIY

size: few
V: TRBV7-2
CDR3: ASSESGANTEAF

size: -
V: TRBV29-1
CDR3: SVVGEPQEETQY

size: many
V: TRBV30
CDR3: AWMRGSYEQY

size: -
V: TRBV5-1
CDR3: ASSLGRALHEQY